These T cell receptor beta chains were read from a single sample in a study of T-cell reconstitution after alpha-beta-depleted transplantation in children. TCRdb reanalysed the PCR reads using MiXCR and keeps one entry per CDR3 protein. The sample contains 500,000 to 600,000 distinct CDR3 sequences, approximately 32% of which appear only once. This sample comprised PBMCs from the stem cell graft donor, obtained from the stem cell graft. The receptors stem from a human donor who donated a stem cell graft to a child with aplastic anemia. CDR3s include the opening cysteine and the closing phenylalanine or tryptophan. Fields, in order: D gene, V gene, J gene, clone size, CDR3 DNA, CDR3 protein. The D gene is left open where the match is weak. For some rows the clone size is stated as once, few or many, or as a class when expanded; others skip it.

D gene: TRBD1; V gene: TRBV15; J gene: TRBJ2-1; clone size: few; CDR3 DNA: TGTGCCACCAGCAGAGGCGGGACAGGTAACAATGAGCAGTTCTTC; CDR3 protein: CATSRGGTGNNEQFF
D gene: TRBD1; V gene: TRBV14; J gene: TRBJ2-1; clone size: .; CDR3 DNA: TGTGCCAGCAGCCAAGAGCTCCGGACAGGGAGTCCCTACAATGAGCAGTTCTTC; CDR3 protein: CASSQELRTGSPYNEQFF
D gene: TRBD1; V gene: TRBV18; J gene: TRBJ1-3; clone size: .; CDR3 DNA: TGTGCCAGCTCTACCGGACAGGTAGACTCTGGAAACACCATATATTTT; CDR3 protein: CASSTGQVDSGNTIYF
D gene: .; V gene: TRBV29-1; J gene: TRBJ1-1; clone size: .; CDR3 DNA: TGCAGCGCTCATTGGCATGGCTCCACGGAAGCTTTCTTT; CDR3 protein: CSAHWHGSTEAFF
D gene: .; V gene: TRBV30; J gene: TRBJ2-2; clone size: .; CDR3 DNA: TGTGCCTGGGGACCCACAGGGACGGGGGAGCTGTTTTTT; CDR3 protein: CAWGPTGTGELFF
D gene: TRBD1; V gene: TRBV14; J gene: TRBJ2-7; clone size: few; CDR3 DNA: TGTGCCAGCAGCCAACCGGGACAGGGTCCCTACGAGCAGTACTTC; CDR3 protein: CASSQPGQGPYEQYF
D gene: .; V gene: TRBV29-1; J gene: TRBJ1-3; clone size: .; CDR3 DNA: TGCAGCGTGGGGCTCGGGGGAAGTGGAAACACCATATATTTT; CDR3 protein: CSVGLGGSGNTIYF
D gene: TRBD1; V gene: TRBV5-1; J gene: TRBJ2-7; clone size: .; CDR3 DNA: TGCGCCAGCAGCTTGCTACAGGGGGCATCGTCCGAGCAGTACTTC; CDR3 protein: CASSLLQGASSEQYF
D gene: TRBD1; V gene: TRBV29-1; J gene: TRBJ1-2; clone size: once; CDR3 DNA: TGCAGCGTTGAGGTCAGGGGGGAACACTATGGCTACACCTTC; CDR3 protein: CSVEVRGEHYGYTF
D gene: .; V gene: TRBV28; J gene: TRBJ2-6; clone size: few; CDR3 DNA: TGTGCCAGCACCGCTTCCATCTCTGGGGCCAACGTCCTGACTTTC; CDR3 protein: CASTASISGANVLTF
D gene: .; V gene: TRBV20-1; J gene: TRBJ2-2; clone size: few; CDR3 DNA: TGCAGTGCTAGAGATTCGGCTAGTGTGGGGGAGCTGTTTTTT; CDR3 protein: CSARDSASVGELFF
D gene: TRBD2; V gene: TRBV9; J gene: TRBJ2-3; clone size: .; CDR3 DNA: TGTGCCAGCAGCGTAGTCGGAGCGGGAAGGGGCACAGATACGCAGTATTTT; CDR3 protein: CASSVVGAGRGTDTQYF
D gene: TRBD2; V gene: TRBV9; J gene: TRBJ2-1; clone size: .; CDR3 DNA: TGTGCCAGCAGCGCCGGGACTACCTCCTACAATGAGCAGTTCTTC; CDR3 protein: CASSAGTTSYNEQFF
D gene: .; V gene: TRBV5-6; J gene: TRBJ2-2; clone size: .; CDR3 DNA: TGTGCCAGCAGGATCACAGGGAGTGAGGCCGGGGAGCTGTTTTTT; CDR3 protein: CASRITGSEAGELFF
D gene: .; V gene: TRBV2; J gene: TRBJ1-1; clone size: .; CDR3 DNA: TGTGCCGGGCGGGGAGGCCTGAACACTGAAGCTTTCTTT; CDR3 protein: CAGRGGLNTEAFF
D gene: .; V gene: TRBV19; J gene: TRBJ1-5; clone size: .; CDR3 DNA: TGTGCCACCCGAGGGGACCTTTCATCGTTTCAGCCCCAGCATTTT; CDR3 protein: CATRGDLSSFQPQHF
D gene: .; V gene: TRBV6-5; J gene: TRBJ2-1; clone size: few; CDR3 DNA: TGTGCCAGCAGCCCCGACTGGAAACTTAATGAGCAGTTCTTC; CDR3 protein: CASSPDWKLNEQFF
D gene: .; V gene: TRBV28; J gene: TRBJ2-7; clone size: .; CDR3 DNA: TGTGCCAGCAGCTCCCGGGACCTCGAGGTGCAGTACTTC; CDR3 protein: CASSSRDLEVQYF
D gene: .; V gene: TRBV5-1; J gene: TRBJ1-1; clone size: .; CDR3 DNA: TGCGCCAGCAGCTTGGGAGGTCAGATGAACACTGAAGCTTTCTTT; CDR3 protein: CASSLGGQMNTEAFF
D gene: TRBD2; V gene: TRBV7-2; J gene: TRBJ2-1; clone size: few; CDR3 DNA: TGTGCCAGCAGGCCAGCGGGAGGGGGTGGAGGGGGTGAGCAGTTCTTC; CDR3 protein: CASRPAGGGGGGEQFF
D gene: TRBD2; V gene: TRBV24-1; J gene: TRBJ2-3; clone size: .; CDR3 DNA: TGTGCCACCGGGGTAGCGGGAGTGGTCACAGATACGCAGTATTTT; CDR3 protein: CATGVAGVVTDTQYF
D gene: .; V gene: TRBV12-3/TRBV12-4; J gene: TRBJ1-1; clone size: .; CDR3 DNA: TGTGCCAGCAACATAGGGGAGGGCACTGAAGCTTTCTTT; CDR3 protein: CASNIGEGTEAFF
D gene: .; V gene: TRBV29-1; J gene: TRBJ1-1; clone size: .; CDR3 DNA: TGCAGCGTTGGCAGGGCAACTGAAGCTTTCTTT; CDR3 protein: CSVGRATEAFF
D gene: TRBD2; V gene: TRBV28; J gene: TRBJ2-1; clone size: .; CDR3 DNA: TGTGCCAGCAGCTTAAACATACTAGCGGGAGGGCCTAATGAGCAGTTCTTC; CDR3 protein: CASSLNILAGGPNEQFF
D gene: .; V gene: TRBV3-1; J gene: TRBJ1-5; clone size: .; CDR3 DNA: TGTGCCAGCAGCCAAGCGTCTATGGGGGGTCTCAATCAGCCCCAGCATTTT; CDR3 protein: CASSQASMGGLNQPQHF
D gene: TRBD1; V gene: TRBV20-1; J gene: TRBJ2-1; clone size: few; CDR3 DNA: TGCAGTGCTAGGGGGGACAGGGCCTCCTACAATGAGCAGTTCTTC; CDR3 protein: CSARGDRASYNEQFF
D gene: .; V gene: TRBV6-1; J gene: TRBJ1-6; clone size: few; CDR3 DNA: TGTGCCAGCAGGCAGACCGACCGTAATTCACCCCTCCACTTT; CDR3 protein: CASRQTDRNSPLHF
D gene: .; V gene: TRBV25-1; J gene: TRBJ1-1; clone size: .; CDR3 DNA: TGTGCCAGCAGTGAATGGCGAGGAAACAGGAGCACTGAAGCTTTCTTT; CDR3 protein: CASSEWRGNRSTEAFF
D gene: TRBD2; V gene: TRBV2; J gene: TRBJ2-1; clone size: many; CDR3 DNA: TGTGCCAGCAGCCCATCCGGGACTAGTATGTATGAGCAGTTCTTC; CDR3 protein: CASSPSGTSMYEQFF
D gene: .; V gene: TRBV29-1; J gene: TRBJ2-1; clone size: .; CDR3 DNA: TGCAGCGTTGAACTGTGGTCCTACAATGAGCAGTTCTTC; CDR3 protein: CSVELWSYNEQFF
D gene: .; V gene: TRBV4-1; J gene: TRBJ2-3; clone size: .; CDR3 DNA: TGCGCCAGCAGCCAAGTAGATTTAGATACGCAGTATTTT; CDR3 protein: CASSQVDLDTQYF
D gene: .; V gene: TRBV9; J gene: TRBJ2-6; clone size: .; CDR3 DNA: TGTGCCAGCGCAACTGGGGCCAACGTCCTGACTTTC; CDR3 protein: CASATGANVLTF
D gene: .; V gene: TRBV25-1; J gene: TRBJ2-7; clone size: .; CDR3 DNA: TGTGCCAGCAGTGAAAGAGGGAGGCCGAGGGACGAGCAGTACTTC; CDR3 protein: CASSERGRPRDEQYF
D gene: TRBD1; V gene: TRBV5-1; J gene: TRBJ2-3; clone size: few; CDR3 DNA: TGCGCCAGCAGCTACTCGGACAGGCTGACCTTCACAGATACGCAGTATTTT; CDR3 protein: CASSYSDRLTFTDTQYF
D gene: TRBD1; V gene: TRBV12-3/TRBV12-4; J gene: TRBJ1-6; clone size: few; CDR3 DNA: TGTGCCAGCAGTACAGGGGTAGGGTCACCCCTCCACTTT; CDR3 protein: CASSTGVGSPLHF
D gene: .; V gene: TRBV6-1; J gene: TRBJ2-3; clone size: once; CDR3 DNA: TGTGCCAGCAGTCCCCGAGGTAGCCCGTTTGGCACAGATACGCAGTATTTT; CDR3 protein: CASSPRGSPFGTDTQYF
D gene: .; V gene: TRBV6-5; J gene: TRBJ1-5; clone size: few; CDR3 DNA: TGTGCCAGCAGCCCGGACCTTTGGGGGGGGAATCAGCCCCAGCATTTT; CDR3 protein: CASSPDLWGGNQPQHF
D gene: .; V gene: TRBV6-5; J gene: TRBJ1-2; clone size: .; CDR3 DNA: TGTGCCAGCAGTTACCCGGACCTTGGCCAACGCTATGGCTACACCTTC; CDR3 protein: CASSYPDLGQRYGYTF
D gene: .; V gene: TRBV6-1; J gene: TRBJ1-2; clone size: few; CDR3 DNA: TGTGCCAGCAGTGAAGCCACGACAGGAAACTATGGCTACACCTTC; CDR3 protein: CASSEATTGNYGYTF
D gene: .; V gene: TRBV20-1; J gene: TRBJ1-2; clone size: .; CDR3 DNA: TGCAGTGCTAGAGATTCAGACAGCGCTAACTATGGCTACACCTTC; CDR3 protein: CSARDSDSANYGYTF
D gene: TRBD1; V gene: TRBV5-1; J gene: TRBJ2-7; clone size: few; CDR3 DNA: TGCGCCAGCAGTTGGCAAACAGGGGGCGACGAGCAGTACTTC; CDR3 protein: CASSWQTGGDEQYF
D gene: .; V gene: TRBV7-9; J gene: TRBJ2-7; clone size: .; CDR3 DNA: TGTGCCAGCAGCTTAGCACCGAGCGAGCAGTACTTC; CDR3 protein: CASSLAPSEQYF
D gene: .; V gene: TRBV12-1; J gene: TRBJ2-2; clone size: few; CDR3 DNA: TGTGCCAGCACCCAAGGAGAGCGGTACACCGGGGAGCTGTTTTTT; CDR3 protein: CASTQGERYTGELFF
D gene: TRBD1; V gene: TRBV20-1; J gene: TRBJ1-2; clone size: .; CDR3 DNA: TGCAGTGCTAGAGATGCCCAGGGGGCGGGTGGCTACACCTTC; CDR3 protein: CSARDAQGAGGYTF
D gene: TRBD2; V gene: TRBV12-3/TRBV12-4; J gene: TRBJ2-3; clone size: few; CDR3 DNA: TGTGCCAGCAGTTTTCCGGGGACTAGCGATCGGAGGGATACGCAGTATTTT; CDR3 protein: CASSFPGTSDRRDTQYF
D gene: TRBD1; V gene: TRBV4-3; J gene: TRBJ1-3; clone size: .; CDR3 DNA: TGCGCCAGCAGCCAAGGACGACAGGGAAGGAGCTCTGGAAACACCATATATTTT; CDR3 protein: CASSQGRQGRSSGNTIYF
D gene: TRBD1; V gene: TRBV27; J gene: TRBJ2-7; clone size: few; CDR3 DNA: TGTGCCAGCAGTTACGCGACAGGGAGCTCCTACGAGCAGTACTTC; CDR3 protein: CASSYATGSSYEQYF
D gene: TRBD1; V gene: TRBV7-8; J gene: TRBJ1-4; clone size: few; CDR3 DNA: TGTGCCAGCAGCTTCCCGGGACAGGGACGAGAAAAACTGTTTTTT; CDR3 protein: CASSFPGQGREKLFF
D gene: TRBD1; V gene: TRBV10-3; J gene: TRBJ2-7; clone size: .; CDR3 DNA: TGTGCCACATCAGTGAGGACAGGTACCTACAAGCAGTACTTC; CDR3 protein: CATSVRTGTYKQYF
D gene: .; V gene: TRBV12-3/TRBV12-4; J gene: TRBJ1-4; clone size: .; CDR3 DNA: TGTGCCAGCACCAAGACTGCAACTAATGAAAAACTGTTTTTT; CDR3 protein: CASTKTATNEKLFF
D gene: .; V gene: TRBV20-1; J gene: TRBJ1-6; clone size: few; CDR3 DNA: TGCAGTGCTAGCCGGGACTATAATTCACCCCTCCACTTT; CDR3 protein: CSASRDYNSPLHF
D gene: .; V gene: TRBV27; J gene: TRBJ1-1; clone size: .; CDR3 DNA: TGTGCCACCTCCCTCGGGGTGAACACTGAAGCTTTCTTT; CDR3 protein: CATSLGVNTEAFF
D gene: .; V gene: TRBV20-1; J gene: TRBJ2-3; clone size: .; CDR3 DNA: TGCAGTGCTAGCGTCGGCGGGATTGGGGATACGCAGTATTTT; CDR3 protein: CSASVGGIGDTQYF
D gene: TRBD2; V gene: TRBV12-3/TRBV12-4; J gene: TRBJ2-1; clone size: .; CDR3 DNA: TGTGCCAGCACCGGGACTAGCGGGATGGTCAATGAGCAGTTCTTC; CDR3 protein: CASTGTSGMVNEQFF
D gene: .; V gene: TRBV7-2; J gene: TRBJ1-4; clone size: .; CDR3 DNA: TGTGCCAGCAGCTTAGCTAGAGCAACTAATGAAAAACTGTTTTTT; CDR3 protein: CASSLARATNEKLFF
D gene: .; V gene: TRBV29-1; J gene: TRBJ2-3; clone size: few; CDR3 DNA: TGCAGCGCGGGACCGGGACGGACGCGAGCTCCGCAGTATTTT; CDR3 protein: CSAGPGRTRAPQYF
D gene: .; V gene: TRBV12-3/TRBV12-4; J gene: TRBJ1-2; clone size: few; CDR3 DNA: TGTGCCAGCGGTCGGGGAGATGGCTACACCTTC; CDR3 protein: CASGRGDGYTF
D gene: .; V gene: TRBV10-3; J gene: TRBJ2-6; clone size: .; CDR3 DNA: TGTGCCATAAAGACAGCTGGGGCCAACGTCCTGACTTTC; CDR3 protein: CAIKTAGANVLTF